The TCR beta chain described here comes from a study of T-cell memory formation after mild COVID-19. Overall study: The two donors had largely donor-specific TCR clusters.

Concerning this clonotype: What it recognizes is unknown.

The CDR3 loop spans 18 amino acids. Germline-derived CDR1 and CDR2 are SQVTM and ANQGSEA. Trimming cost V 3 bases and J 1 base, with 23 bases left between them. Study findings and constraints: The CD4+ clones that contracted clustered mainly within CM and EM, and the CD8+ clones concentrated in EMRA. Within pre-infection memory, some responding clones were found, suggesting cross-reactive memory joined.

MiXCR, run by TCRdb on the 5' RACE reads, gives a single entry per CDR3 protein. The sample lists 450,000 or so distinct CDR3 sequences; roughly 25% were seen once. The V and J genes are TRBV29-1 and TRBJ2-3; D perhaps matches TRBD2 (6 bases). The sequence was obtained from an adult woman who had mild COVID-19 (a few samples of this study predate the infection). Cell type and time point are not known. The material sequenced was PBMCs or a T cell subset sorted from them (not recorded which). This chain's CDR3 is CSVDHQWAGRRGTDTQYF. The CDR3 DNA follows: TGCAGCGTTGATCACCAATGGGCAGGGCGGAGGGGCACAGATACGCAGTATTTT.